Shown below are 20 T cell receptor beta chains from a single sample sequenced in a study of shared clonotypes between healthy human individuals. Sequencing was performed with immunoSEQ multiplex PCR; in TCRdb, only in-frame clones are kept and a portion is missing. The sample comprises 800,000 to 1,200,000 clones, approximately 80% of which are singletons, and approximately 0.56% rests with the top ten. The sequenced material came from memory CD4+ T cells from PBMCs. The sample's subset: CD45RA-negative fraction. Every receptor here comes from a man younger than 30 in good health. Some clones in this sample may be carry-over from other donors' samples.

This clone has only a few counts. The chain couples TRBV18 to TRBJ1-3; the D is unclear. Germline CDR1 and CDR2: KGHSH and LQKENI. There are 13 residues in the CDR3. The V and J ends lost 2 bases and 2 bases respectively, with 4 bases between them. Here the CDR3 reads CASSPGAGNTIYF. The CDR3 nucleotides are TGTGCCAGCTCACCAGGGGCTGGAAACACCATATATTTT.

The chain joins TRBV28 to TRBJ2-1; TRBD2 is a possible D gene (6 bases). The CDR3 extends over 16 amino acids. Germline CDR1 is MDHEN and CDR2 is SYDVKM. Trimming removed 5 bases at V and 0 bases at J, with 14 bases between. The CDR3 region is CASSELAPSSYNEQFF. The CDR3 nucleotides read TGTGCCAGCAGTGAGCTAGCGCCGAGCTCCTACAATGAGCAGTTCTTC.

The chain carries TRBV7-2 and TRBJ2-2, with 7 positions matching TRBD1. V shed 5 bases, J shed 0 bases, and the junction held 3 bases outside the gene matches. The CDR3 is 15 residues long. Germline loops: CDR1 SGHTA, CDR2 FQGNSA. Here the CDR3 reads CASSRDSTNTGELFF. In DNA, the CDR3 is TGTGCCAGCAGCCGGGACAGTACGAACACCGGGGAGCTGTTTTTT. The full variable domain, completed using reference TRBV7-2 and TRBJ2-2, is GAGVSQSPSNKVTEKGKDVELRCDPISGHTALYWYRQSLGQGLEFLIYFQGNSAPDKSGLPSDRFSAERTGGSVSTLTIQRTQQEDSAVYLCASSRDSTNTGELFFGEGSRLTVL.

The gene calls are TRBV11-2 and TRBJ2-2; 12 nucleotides match TRBD2. The V gene's germline CDR1 is SGHAT and CDR2 FQNNGV. The CDR3 has 15 amino acids. V shed 5 bases and J 6 bases; nucleotides not matched to a gene: 4. The CDR3 DNA sequence: TGTGCCAGCAGCCCTAGCGGGAGGGTAGCCGGGGAGCTGTTTTTT. It codes for CASSPSGRVAGELFF.

This clone was seen many times. The identical CDR3 is also encoded by other nucleotide sequences in the sample. The rearrangement joins TRBV20-1 to TRBJ1-1; no reliable D call. This CDR3 is built from 11 residues. Looked up from germline, CDR1 is DFQATT and CDR2 is SNEGSKA (reference sequence). The V end was cut by 5 bases, the J end by 0 bases, with 4 bases between. The CDR3 region has the DNA TGCAGTGCTCTGATGAACACTGAAGCTTTCTTT. Residues: CSALMNTEAFF.

This chain uses TRBV7-9 with TRBJ2-7; the D is unclear. The CDR3 is made up of 13 amino acids. The germline gives CDR1 SEHNR, CDR2 FQNEAQ (reference sequence). V was cut by 0 bases and J by 7 bases, with 10 bases left in between. Here the CDR3 reads CASSLAADGEQYF. CDR3 nucleotide sequence: TGTGCCAGCAGCTTAGCGGCGGACGGAGAGCAGTACTTC.

The chain links TRBV7-2 to TRBJ2-2; 7 nucleotides match TRBD2. Trimming at V came to 1 base and at J to 0 bases, leaving 2 bases not matched to a gene. The germline gives CDR1 SGHTA, CDR2 FQGNSA. The CDR3 has 16 residues. CDR3 DNA: TGTGCCAGCAGCTTAGTGCTAGCGGCGAACACCGGGGAGCTGTTTTTT. Protein product: CASSLVLAANTGELFF.

The chain is built from TRBV30 and TRBJ1-2, with D possibly being TRBD1 (6 bases). Trimming left V 1 base short and J 6 bases short, with 9 bases between. CDR3 size: 12 residues. Germline CDR1 GTSNPN, CDR2 SVGIG (reference sequence). In DNA form, the CDR3 reads TGTGCCTGGAGTGCTGGGACACATGGCTACACCTTC. It translates to CAWSAGTHGYTF.

The gene calls are TRBV6-5 and TRBJ2-3, with D unresolved. This CDR3 spans 14 amino acids. The ends were cut back, 5 bases at V and 2 bases at J, with 11 bases in the middle. The V gene's germline CDR1 is MNHEY and CDR2 SVGAGI. The DNA of the CDR3 is TGTGCCAGCAGTCCTCGACATTACACAGATACGCAGTATTTT. Translated: CASSPRHYTDTQYF.

The V and J genes are TRBV2 and TRBJ1-4; 9 positions agree with TRBD1. The CDR3 contains 17 residues. CDR1 SNHLY and CDR2 FYNNEI come from the germline V gene. Trimming cost V 7 bases and J 6 bases; bases outside gene matches: 15. CDR3 sequence (DNA): TGTGCCAGCACCCCGGGGGACAGGGCTTGGGGAGATGAAAAACTGTTTTTT. Encoded protein: CASTPGDRAWGDEKLFF.

Written as DNA, the CDR3 is TGTGCCAGCAGCGTATGGGGTAGCACAGATACGCAGTATTTT. Encoded protein: CASSVWGSTDTQYF. The chain couples TRBV9 to TRBJ2-3; D uncertain. CDR1 is SGDLS, CDR2 YYNGEE, per germline. Trimming took 1 base from V and 0 from J, leaving 6 bases between them. The CDR3 contains 14 residues. The variable domain in full, completed from reference TRBV9 and TRBJ2-3, reads DSGVTQTPKHLITATGQRVTLRCSPRSGDLSVYWYQQSLDQGLQFLIQYYNGEERAKGNILERFSAQQFPDLHSELNLSSLELGDSALYFCASSVWGSTDTQYFGPGTRLTVL.

The chain uses TRBV11-2 and TRBJ2-7; TRBD2 aligns across 16 bases. Trimming cost V 4 bases and J 2 bases; bases outside gene matches: 11. This CDR3 spans 19 amino acids. Germline V gene lookup returns CDR1 SGHAT and CDR2 FQNNGV. In nucleotides, the CDR3 is TGTGCCAGCAGCTCGGGACTAGCGGGAGGGCCAGGCCGCACCTACGAGCAGTACTTC. Translated, it gives CASSSGLAGGPGRTYEQYF.

The rearrangement links TRBV11-3 to TRBJ2-1; the D gene is possibly TRBD2 (6 bases). This CDR3 is 13 amino acids long. The germline V gene has CDR1 SGHNT and CDR2 YENEEA. The germline V and J ends were trimmed by 2 bases and 5 bases, with 7 bases remaining between them. CDR3 DNA sequence: TGTGCCAGCAGCTTATCGGGAGACAATGAGCAGTTCTTC. This sequence encodes CASSLSGDNEQFF.

The chain uses TRBV5-4 and TRBJ2-1, with 9 positions matching TRBD2. V was clipped by 3 bases and J by 9 bases; unmatched bases: 13. This CDR3 is 16 amino acids long. Germline values: CDR1 SGHNT, CDR2 YYREEE (reference sequence). The CDR3 is CASSSTLIAGEGEQFF. CDR3 nucleotides: TGTGCCAGCAGCTCCACACTGATAGCGGGGGAGGGTGAGCAGTTCTTC.

The rearrangement links TRBV30 to TRBJ1-3; D gene ambiguous. The CDR3 totals 12 residues. Germline V gene lookup returns CDR1 GTSNPN and CDR2 SVGIG (reference sequence). CDR3: CATGLAGNTIYF. CDR3 in DNA: TGTGCAACCGGCCTGGCGGGAAACACCATATATTTT.

The chain uses TRBV7-8 and TRBJ2-7; the D call may be TRBD1 or TRBD2 (6 bases each). The CDR3 has 17 residues. Germline V lookup: CDR1 SGHVS, CDR2 FQNEAQ. V was pared by 6 bases and J by 6 bases, with 27 bases between. The CDR3 loop is CASSSKEGQGIIGEQYF. CDR3 DNA: TGTGCCAGCAGTTCTAAGGAGGGGCAGGGGATCATCGGCGAGCAGTACTTC.

The rearrangement links TRBV5-1 to TRBJ1-4; 7 bases fit TRBD1. Unmatched junction bases numbered 11, after V lost 4 bases and J lost 8 bases. The length of the CDR3 is 15 residues. Germline CDR1 is SGHRS and CDR2 is YFSETQ. The CDR3: CASSTQDRVSEKLFF. Written as DNA, the CDR3 is TGCGCCAGCAGCACCCAAGACAGGGTGTCCGAAAAACTGTTTTTT.

The sample holds a few counts of this clone. The chain combines TRBV30 with TRBJ1-5, with D perhaps matching TRBD1 (6 bases). Germline CDR1 and CDR2: GTSNPN and SVGIG (reference sequence). The CDR3 consists of 15 residues. V was pared by 2 bases and J by 2 bases, with 13 bases between. CDR3 loop: CAWSNRVLGNQPQHF. CDR3 DNA sequence: TGTGCCTGGAGTAACAGGGTATTGGGCAATCAGCCCCAGCATTTT.

The rearrangement uses TRBV4-1 and TRBJ2-2; D unresolved. Trimming removed 0 bases from V and 6 bases from J, with 11 bases in between. CDR3 length equals 15 residues. The germline CDR1 and CDR2 sequences are MGHRA and YSYEKL. The CDR3 nucleotides read TGCGCCAGCAGCCAAGAGGCCAATTTGGCCGGGGAGCTGTTTTTT. Residues: CASSQEANLAGELFF.

The chain uses TRBV15 and TRBJ1-2; D might be TRBD1 (5 bases). Trimming shortened V by 0 bases and J by 8 bases, and 13 bases separated the two germline ends. Germline V gene sequence: CDR1 LNHNV, CDR2 YYDKDF (reference sequence). The length of the CDR3 is 14 residues. The CDR3 here is CATSRDPGLDGYTF. The CDR3 DNA follows: TGTGCCACCAGCAGAGATCCAGGGCTAGACGGCTACACCTTC. The full variable domain, rest sourced from reference TRBV15 and TRBJ1-2, is DAMVIQNPRYQVTQFGKPVTLSCSQTLNHNVMYWYQQKSSQAPKLLFHYYDKDFNNEADTPDNFQSRRPNTSFCFLDIRSPGLGDTAMYLCATSRDPGLDGYTFGSGTRLTVV.